A single sample gave rise to the 24 T cell receptor beta chains below, sequenced in a study of T cell responses to AZD1222 COVID-19 vaccine. Generated by immunoSEQ multiplex PCR, the TCRdb table keeps only in-frame clones and is missing some. The sample holds 100,000 to 150,000 clones, less than 90% seen once. This sample comprised peripheral blood, obtained on day 0 of AZD1222 vaccination. The receptors come from an adult in good health.

This CDR3 is CASTRQYPTETQYF. As DNA, the CDR3 is TGTGCCAGTACCAGACAGTATCCGACGGAGACCCAGTACTTC. The V call is TRBV19, the J call TRBJ2-5, with TRBD1 as a possible D gene (5 bases). V dropped 7 bases and J dropped 5 bases, with 17 bases sitting between them. This CDR3 region has 14 residues. Germline V lookup: CDR1 LNHDA, CDR2 SQIVND (reference sequence).

This chain links TRBV7-9 with TRBJ2-7; D is undetermined. V dropped 2 bases and J dropped 2 bases, with 10 bases sitting between them. Germline values: CDR1 SEHNR, CDR2 FQNEAQ (reference sequence). The length of the CDR3 is 14 residues. CDR3 protein: CASSLRGPPYEQYF. The CDR3 coding sequence is TGTGCCAGCAGCTTAAGAGGACCCCCCTACGAGCAGTACTTC. The variable domain in full, with the rest retrieved from reference TRBV7-9 and TRBJ2-7, is DTGVSQNPRHKITKRGQNVTFRCDPISEHNRLYWYRQTLGQGPEFLTYFQNEAQLEKSRLLSDRFSAERPKGSFSTLEIQRTEQGDSAMYLCASSLRGPPYEQYFGPGTRLTVT.

This CDR3 is CARVVRDRPNQETQYF. CDR3 DNA sequence: TGCGCCAGAGTAGTTCGGGACAGGCCGAATCAAGAGACCCAGTACTTC. J is TRBJ2-5 and V is TRBV23-1; 8 bases fit TRBD1. TRBV23-1 counts as an open reading frame of uncertain function. This CDR3 has 16 residues. Trimming took 9 bases from V and 2 from J; bases not matched to a gene: 14.

V usage is TRBV5-6 and J usage is TRBJ1-1, with D unclear. Trimming cost V 2 bases and J 7 bases, with 9 bases left between them. This CDR3 is 12 amino acids long. The germline gives CDR1 SGHDT, CDR2 YYEEEE. The CDR3 nucleotides are TGTGCCAGCAGCTTTCCAGCCCGTGAAGCTTTCTTT. As protein: CASSFPAREAFF.

The chain uses TRBV6-5 and TRBJ1-5; D remains unclear. Per the germline V gene, CDR1 is MNHEY and CDR2 is SVGAGI. The CDR3 spans 14 residues. V lost 8 bases and J 1 base, leaving 12 bases between the germline ends. CDR3 region: CASSGSWSNQPQHF. DNA of the CDR3: TGTGCCAGCTCCGGTAGTTGGAGCAATCAGCCCCAGCATTTT.

V and J are TRBV18 and TRBJ2-3; the D gene is possibly TRBD2 (5 bases). Trimming took off 3 bases at V and 4 bases at J, with 14 bases between the two ends. Germline V gene lookup returns CDR1 KGHSH and CDR2 LQKENI. The CDR3 sequence is 15 residues long. The CDR3 sequence is CASSPFAGAADTQYF. Written as DNA, the CDR3 is TGTGCCAGCTCACCGTTTGCGGGCGCTGCAGATACGCAGTATTTT.

The chain recombines TRBV3-1 (or the pseudogene TRBV3-2) with TRBJ1-1; D ambiguous. V shed 2 bases and J shed 1 base, with 17 bases lying between them. The CDR3 extends over 17 amino acids. Germline V gives CDR1 LGHDT, CDR2 YNNKEL (reference sequence). This CDR3 reads CASSQRWVGETNTEAFF. In DNA form, the CDR3 reads TGTGCCAGCAGCCAAAGATGGGTAGGTGAGACGAACACTGAAGCTTTCTTT.

The gene calls are TRBV6-5 and TRBJ2-7, with TRBD1 matching 10 bases. V lost 7 bases to trimming and J lost 3 bases; unmatched junction nucleotides: 3. There are 13 residues in the CDR3. Germline V lookup: CDR1 MNHEY, CDR2 SVGAGI. The chain's CDR3 is CASKRTGGYEQYF. The DNA for the CDR3 is TGTGCCAGCAAGAGGACAGGGGGCTACGAGCAGTACTTC.

The rearrangement uses TRBV7-6 and TRBJ1-1, with D unclear. Per germline, CDR1 SGHVS and CDR2 FNYEAQ. Trimming took 1 base from V and 3 from J, leaving 18 bases between them. This CDR3 region has 17 residues. CDR3 in amino acids: CASSLDSIFLGDTEAFF. Here the CDR3 DNA reads TGTGCCAGCAGCTTAGATTCTATATTTCTCGGGGACACTGAAGCTTTCTTT.

This chain joins TRBV6-5 and TRBJ2-7, with 7 nucleotides matching TRBD2. V was pared by 2 bases and J by 4 bases, with 8 bases of the junction left unmatched. Per the germline V gene, CDR1 is MNHEY and CDR2 is SVGAGI. This CDR3 is 15 amino acids long. The CDR3 DNA reads TGTGCCAGCAGTTACGGCGGGGGAGTCGGGTACGAGCAGTACTTC. This gives the protein CASSYGGGVGYEQYF.

V gene TRBV7-2 combines with J gene TRBJ2-1; D may be TRBD2 (7 bases). The CDR3 length is 16 residues. The germline V and J ends were trimmed by 5 bases and 8 bases, with 22 bases remaining between them. Germline V lookup: CDR1 SGHTA, CDR2 FQGNSA. DNA for the CDR3: TGTGCCAGCAGCCCTAGGGAACTAGCCGGGGGGCATGAGCAGTTCTTC. It specifies CASSPRELAGGHEQFF.

The V gene is TRBV14, the J gene TRBJ2-5; TRBD1 is a possible D gene (5 bases). Deletions cut 1 base from V and 9 bases from J, with 6 bases between. This CDR3 has 11 amino acids. Germline lookup yields CDR1 SGHDN and CDR2 FVKESK. CDR3: CASSQVGPQYF. Here the CDR3 DNA reads TGTGCCAGCAGCCAAGTGGGGCCCCAGTACTTC.

The chain recombines TRBV30 with TRBJ1-1; maybe TRBD1 (5 bases). CDR1 and CDR2 from the germline V gene are GTSNPN and SVGIG (reference sequence). The CDR3 runs 13 residues. The V gene lost 6 bases and the J gene lost 5 bases, with 16 bases spanning the gap. This CDR3 is CACIWGEWTEAFF. The DNA for the CDR3 is TGTGCCTGCATCTGGGGCGAGTGGACTGAAGCTTTCTTT.

This chain links TRBV6-1 with TRBJ2-5; 9 positions agree with TRBD1. With 2 bases clipped from V and 2 bases from J, the junction kept 6 bases outside the gene matches. The germline gives CDR1 MNHNS, CDR2 SASEGT. The CDR3 runs 16 residues. In nucleotides, the CDR3 is TGTGCCAGCAGTGAAACAAACAGGGGGCTACAAGAGACCCAGTACTTC. It encodes CASSETNRGLQETQYF.

This clone has a single count. The rearrangement links TRBV7-9 to TRBJ1-4; D is possibly TRBD1 (5 bases). With 5 bases removed from V and 3 bases from J, the gap between germline ends came to 13 bases. Germline CDR1 SEHNR, CDR2 FQNEAQ (reference sequence). CDR3 size: 15 residues. The CDR3 DNA reads TGTGCCAGCAGCGAAATTCGGGGCTCTAATGAAAAACTGTTTTTT. Its translation is CASSEIRGSNEKLFF. Full variable domain (missing parts from reference TRBV7-9 and TRBJ1-4): DTGVSQNPRHKITKRGQNVTFRCDPISEHNRLYWYRQTLGQGPEFLTYFQNEAQLEKSRLLSDRFSAERPKGSFSTLEIQRTEQGDSAMYLCASSEIRGSNEKLFFGSGTQLSVL.

This clone was detected only once. This chain joins TRBV4-2 and TRBJ2-1; D might be TRBD2 (5 bases). The V end lost 0 bases, the J end lost 5 bases, and 11 bases lay between the germline ends. Per germline, CDR1 LGHNA and CDR2 YNFKEQ. This CDR3 is built from 15 residues. CDR3 DNA: TGTGCCAGCAGCCAAGAGGGGAGCCGGAACAATGAGCAGTTCTTC. Amino acids: CASSQEGSRNNEQFF.

J is TRBJ1-1 and V is TRBV5-1, with 10 bases fitting TRBD1. The CDR3 is 15 residues long. Germline V gene sequence: CDR1 SGHRS, CDR2 YFSETQ. V shed 2 bases and J 7 bases; nucleotides not matched to a gene: 8. The DNA of the CDR3 is TGCGCCAGCAGCTTCGGACAGGGGGAGAGAGTTGAAGCTTTCTTT. This encodes CASSFGQGERVEAFF.

This clone occurred a few times. The chain joins TRBV15 to TRBJ1-5, with a weak D call TRBD1 (5 bases). The CDR3 has 15 residues. The germline V and J ends were trimmed by 6 bases and 2 bases, with 14 bases remaining between them. CDR1 is LNHNV and CDR2 is YYDKDF in the germline V gene (reference sequence). CDR3 DNA: TGTGCCACCAGTGTGGGGGGGGGTGGCAATCAGCCCCAGCATTTT. Its translation is CATSVGGGGNQPQHF.

The chain recombines TRBV7-9 with TRBJ2-1; either TRBD1 or TRBD2 may fit D (5 bases each). Per the germline V gene, CDR1 is SEHNR and CDR2 is FQNEAQ (reference sequence). The CDR3 is 14 amino acids. The V gene lost 3 bases and the J gene lost 7 bases, with 13 bases spanning the gap. In DNA form, the CDR3 reads TGTGCCAGCAGCTTGGTGGGGGTGACGAATGAGCAGTTCTTC. It codes for CASSLVGVTNEQFF.

The rearrangement uses TRBV5-1 and TRBJ2-1; TRBD2 matches at 14 bases. CDR3 size: 18 residues. J was trimmed by 3 bases and V by 2 bases; bases with no gene match: 7. Germline assignment: CDR1 SGHRS and CDR2 YFSETQ. The DNA for the CDR3 is TGCGCCAGCAGCTTAGGACTAGCGGGAGGACGAAACTACAATGAGCAGTTCTTC. Amino acid sequence: CASSLGLAGGRNYNEQFF.

The J gene is TRBJ2-4, the V gene TRBV7-9; D not resolved. The germline V and J ends were trimmed by 5 bases and 9 bases, with 8 bases remaining between them. Germline-derived CDR1 and CDR2 are SEHNR and FQNEAQ (reference sequence). This CDR3 spans 11 amino acids. The CDR3 DNA sequence: TGTGCCAGCAGCCCACGGGTCATTCAGTACTTC. This codes for CASSPRVIQYF.

The V call is TRBV5-1, the J call TRBJ2-1; D ambiguous. The germline CDR1 and CDR2 sequences are SGHRS and YFSETQ. V was clipped by 0 bases and J by 3 bases, with 4 bases between them. The CDR3 spans 13 residues. The CDR3 coding sequence is TGCGCCAGCAGCTTGGACGTCTACAATGAGCAGTTCTTC. It codes for CASSLDVYNEQFF.

The chain recombines TRBV6-5 with TRBJ1-1; D may be TRBD1 (6 bases). This CDR3 spans 15 amino acids. The ends were cut back, 2 bases at V and 3 bases at J, with 13 bases in the middle. From germline, CDR1 is MNHEY and CDR2 SVGAGI. The DNA for the CDR3 is TGTGCCAGCAGTTACGCGCAGGGGCTGTACACTGAAGCTTTCTTT. Translation: CASSYAQGLYTEAFF.

This rearrangement joins TRBV5-1 to TRBJ2-7, with D uncertain. The CDR3 contains 13 residues. Germline CDR1 SGHRS, CDR2 YFSETQ. V was shortened by 4 bases and J by 3 bases, with 11 bases between the two germline ends. The CDR3: CASSASLGYEQYF. CDR3 in DNA: TGCGCCAGCAGCGCTTCCCTGGGCTACGAGCAGTACTTC.